What follows are 20 T cell receptor beta chains derived from one specimen sequenced in a study of cytomegalovirus exposure and HLA in healthy donors. With 60 Vbeta and 13 Jbeta primers, the PCR was carried out. TCRdb's table, derived via immunoSEQ multiplex PCR, lists solely in-frame clones and lacks some. The sample data list around 80,000 clones. Specimen: PBMCs. Receptor source: a man aged 35-49 years in good health and CMV-seronegative.

The J gene is TRBJ1-2, the V gene TRBV5-1; D gene unclear. The CDR3 has 13 amino acids. V was pared by 1 base and J by 7 bases, with 11 bases between. Germline-derived CDR1 and CDR2 are SGHRS and YFSETQ. CDR3 in DNA: TGCGCCAGCAGCTTGCCAGATCCCGTTGGCTACACCTTC. Translated: CASSLPDPVGYTF.

The chain joins TRBV7-2 to TRBJ2-5; 9 nucleotides line up with TRBD1. The germline V gene encodes CDR1 SGHTA and CDR2 FQGNSA. The CDR3 is made up of 15 amino acids. V gave up 1 base and J gave up 3 bases; unmatched junction bases: 3. The CDR3 region is CASSLGDRDKETQYF. CDR3 nucleotides: TGTGCCAGCAGCTTAGGGGACAGGGACAAAGAGACCCAGTACTTC.

This chain uses TRBV11-1 with TRBJ2-2; D remains ambiguous. Trimming shortened V by 1 base and J by 7 bases, and 7 bases separated the two germline ends. This CDR3 has 13 amino acids. CDR1 and CDR2 (germline): SGHAT, FQDESV (reference sequence). The CDR3 loop reads CASSLVRNGELFF. CDR3 in DNA: TGTGCCAGCAGCTTAGTCAGGAACGGGGAGCTGTTTTTT.

Notes on this clone: At one end, the junction sequence differs from germline, possibly due to a read error. The V call is TRBV4-3, the J call TRBJ1-6; no clear D. In germline, CDR1 is LGHNA, CDR2 YSLEER. The CDR3 consists of 15 residues. In DNA, the CDR3 is TGCGCCAGTGGAATGACAAGCTCCCATAATTCACCCCTCCACTTT. This encodes CASGMTSSHNSPLHF.

The CDR3 sequence is CAISGDDRTYGYTF. The CDR3 nucleotides read TGTGCCATCAGTGGGGACGACAGGACCTATGGCTACACCTTC. The chain joins TRBV10-3 to TRBJ1-2; TRBD1 might be the D (6 bases). The CDR3 length is 14 residues. Per germline, CDR1 ENHRY and CDR2 SYGVKD. Deletions cut 4 bases from V and 4 bases from J, with 13 bases between.

CDR3: CASSTGGSGSQETQYF. The CDR3 bases are TGTGCCAGCAGCACCGGAGGGTCAGGGTCACAAGAGACCCAGTACTTC. The rearrangement uses TRBV5-4 and TRBJ2-5, with a tentative D call TRBD2 (6 bases). Germline CDR1 reads SGHNT; CDR2 reads YYREEE (reference sequence). This CDR3 is built from 16 residues. Trimming pared 4 bases from V and 2 bases from J, leaving 18 bases between.

The V call is TRBV5-1, the J call TRBJ1-1; TRBD1 is a possible D gene (6 bases). Germline V gene data show CDR1 as SGHRS and CDR2 as YFSETQ. V dropped 3 bases and J dropped 3 bases, with 12 bases sitting between them. This CDR3 contains 14 residues. The CDR3, as DNA: TGCGCCAGCAGCTGGGGCAGGGGAGACACTGAAGCTTTCTTT. Translation gives CASSWGRGDTEAFF.

This chain joins TRBV29-1 and TRBJ2-1; 10 nucleotides line up with TRBD1. The junction had 6 bases not matched to a gene; V was cut back by 7 bases and J by 3 bases. This CDR3 is built from 14 residues. The germline CDR1 and CDR2 sequences are SQVTM and ANQGSEA. DNA for the CDR3: TGCAGCGGGACCGGGACAGGGGACTACAATGAGCAGTTCTTC. It specifies CSGTGTGDYNEQFF.

The rearrangement uses TRBV5-1 and TRBJ1-3; 10 nucleotides line up with TRBD1. The CDR3 is 17 residues long. Germline V gene data show CDR1 as SGHRS and CDR2 as YFSETQ. After removal of 3 bases from V and 0 bases from J, the junction contained 6 bases not matched to a gene. The CDR3 DNA reads TGCGCCAGCAGCTACGGGACAGGGGTTGGCTCTGGAAACACCATATATTTT. Protein product: CASSYGTGVGSGNTIYF.

The rearrangement links TRBV28 to TRBJ1-5, with D tentatively TRBD1 (6 bases). From germline, CDR1 is MDHEN and CDR2 SYDVKM. The germline V and J ends were trimmed by 2 bases and 7 bases, with 12 bases remaining between them. The CDR3 sequence is 14 residues long. CDR3 region: CASSLGQSWQPQHF. The CDR3, as DNA: TGTGCCAGCAGTTTAGGACAGTCTTGGCAGCCCCAGCATTTT.

The rearrangement links TRBV4-3 to TRBJ2-7; the D gene is possibly TRBD1 (7 bases). The germline V and J ends were trimmed by 5 bases and 6 bases, with 20 bases remaining between them. Germline CDR1 LGHNA, CDR2 YSLEER. This CDR3 contains 15 residues. Here the CDR3 DNA reads TGCGCCAGCAGCACCCTAGGGGGCGGGGCCTCCGAGCAGTACTTC. Its translation: CASSTLGGGASEQYF.

The V call is TRBV5-1, the J call TRBJ2-5; 8 nucleotides match TRBD1. The DNA end favors TRBJ2-7, so the J call may be wrong. This CDR3 is 16 amino acids long. CDR1 is SGHRS and CDR2 is YFSETQ in the germline V gene. The CDR3 sequence: CASSFQLGQGTYEQYF. The DNA for the CDR3 is TGCGCCAGCAGCTTCCAATTAGGACAGGGTACCTACGAGCAGTACTTC.

The V and J genes are TRBV10-1 and TRBJ1-1, with 8 bases identical to TRBD1. V lost 6 bases to trimming and J lost 11 bases; unmatched junction nucleotides: 11. The CDR3 length is 13 residues. Germline-derived CDR1 and CDR2 are WNHNN and SYGVQD (reference sequence). This CDR3 reads CASSPGQGAWAFF. CDR3 DNA sequence: TGCGCCAGCAGCCCCGGACAGGGCGCTTGGGCTTTCTTT.

The chain uses TRBV28 and TRBJ2-7; D possibly corresponds to TRBD1 (5 bases). The length of the CDR3 is 18 residues. Germline-derived CDR1 and CDR2 are MDHEN and SYDVKM. The germline V and J ends were trimmed by 3 bases and 0 bases, with 21 bases remaining between them. The CDR3 DNA follows: TGTGCCAGCAGTTTCGGACAACACGAGATACCAAGCTCCTACGAGCAGTACTTC. Protein product: CASSFGQHEIPSSYEQYF.

This chain connects TRBV9 to TRBJ2-5; 8 bases align to TRBD1. The CDR3 covers 15 residues. V was pared by 3 bases and J by 5 bases, with 9 bases of the junction left unmatched. Germline-derived CDR1 and CDR2 are SGDLS and YYNGEE. The CDR3 sequence is CASSARTGWVETQYF. In nucleotides, the CDR3 is TGTGCCAGCAGCGCTAGGACAGGGTGGGTCGAGACCCAGTACTTC.

V usage is TRBV29-1 and J usage is TRBJ1-1; possibly TRBD1 for D (6 bases). The V end lost 3 bases, the J end lost 1 base, and 15 bases lay between the germline ends. Germline V lookup: CDR1 SQVTM, CDR2 ANQGSEA. There are 15 residues in the CDR3. This CDR3 is CSVEVSGQTNTEAFF. The DNA for the CDR3 is TGCAGCGTTGAGGTATCCGGACAGACGAACACTGAAGCTTTCTTT. The whole variable domain, remainder taken from reference TRBV29-1 and TRBJ1-1, is SAVISQKPSRDICQRGTSLTIQCQVDSQVTMMFWYRQQPGQSLTLIATANQGSEATYESGFVIDKFPISRPNLTFSTLTVSNMSPEDSSIYLCSVEVSGQTNTEAFFGQGTRLTVV.

This chain links TRBV7-9 with TRBJ1-6; no clear D. Germline lookup yields CDR1 SEHNR and CDR2 FQNEAQ (reference sequence). CDR3 length equals 16 residues. The V end was cut by 1 base, the J end by 3 bases, with 10 bases between. CDR3 DNA: TGTGCCAGCAGCTTAGTAGGAACGGGCTATAATTCACCCCTCCACTTT. Protein product: CASSLVGTGYNSPLHF.

CDR3 DNA: TGTGCCAGCAGTGAAGGGGGCTGGACGGGAGAGACCCAGTACTTC. Encoded protein: CASSEGGWTGETQYF. The rearrangement uses TRBV2 and TRBJ2-5, with D tentatively TRBD1 (5 bases). Germline CDR1 SNHLY, CDR2 FYNNEI. The V end was cut by 1 base, the J end by 4 bases, with 13 bases between. The CDR3 spans 15 residues.

This rearrangement joins TRBV18 to TRBJ1-1, with TRBD1 identical over 8 bases. Germline V lookup: CDR1 KGHSH, CDR2 LQKENI. Trimming cost V 0 bases and J 4 bases; bases outside gene matches: 10. The CDR3 extends over 17 amino acids. CDR3 region: CASSPPNLAGGGTEAFF. DNA for the CDR3: TGTGCCAGCTCACCACCGAACCTGGCAGGGGGCGGCACTGAAGCTTTCTTT.

The rearrangement uses TRBV5-4 and TRBJ1-2; 7 nucleotides match TRBD1. After removal of 5 bases from V and 8 bases from J, the junction contained 6 bases not matched to a gene. The germline CDR1 and CDR2 sequences are SGHNT and YYREEE (reference sequence). This CDR3 has 12 residues. CDR3 DNA: TGTGCCAGCAGACAGGGGATTGAGGGCTACACCTTC. This gives the protein CASRQGIEGYTF.